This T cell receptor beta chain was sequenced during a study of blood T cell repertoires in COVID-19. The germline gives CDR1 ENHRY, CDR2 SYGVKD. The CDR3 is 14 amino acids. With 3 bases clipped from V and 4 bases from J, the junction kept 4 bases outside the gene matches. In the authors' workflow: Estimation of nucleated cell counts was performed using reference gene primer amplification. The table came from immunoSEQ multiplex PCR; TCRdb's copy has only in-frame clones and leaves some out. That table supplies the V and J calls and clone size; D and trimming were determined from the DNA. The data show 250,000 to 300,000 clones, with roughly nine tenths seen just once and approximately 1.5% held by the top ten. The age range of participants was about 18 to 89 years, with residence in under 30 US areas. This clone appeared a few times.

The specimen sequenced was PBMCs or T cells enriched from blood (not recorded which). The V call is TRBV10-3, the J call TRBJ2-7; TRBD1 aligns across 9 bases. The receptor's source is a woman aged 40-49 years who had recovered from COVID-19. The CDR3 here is CAISDDRGEYEQYF. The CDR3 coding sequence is TGTGCCATCAGTGACGACAGGGGGGAATACGAGCAGTACTTC.